This T cell receptor beta chain was observed in a study of blood T cells in healthy people across ages. General study findings and limits: It was not possible, with unsorted PBMCs, to conclusively compare naive and antigen-experienced cells.

A second PCR of about 6 to 11 cycles used a sample-barcoded 5' primer and a J-beta primer mix. Every cDNA molecule bore a tag from a template-switch adaptor containing 12 random nucleotides. In TCRdb, the 5' RACE reads were re-called with MiXCR into one record per CDR3 protein. In the table there are about 1.1 million distinct CDR3 sequences, about two fifths of which are singletons. Of note for this clonotype: Its antigen is as yet unknown.

Germline V gene data show CDR1 as LNHDA and CDR2 as SQIVND (reference sequence). The CDR3 covers 17 residues. Deletions cut 3 bases from V and 0 bases from J, with 14 bases between. The TCR originated in a man younger than 35 in good health. The chain links TRBV19 to TRBJ1-4; D possibly corresponds to TRBD1 (5 bases). The sample comprised blood. The CDR3 region is CASSMDRTPTTNEKLFF. The CDR3 nucleotides are TGTGCCAGTAGTATGGATCGGACACCAACAACTAATGAAAAACTGTTTTTT.